One sample yielded the 13 T cell receptor beta chains listed below, sequenced in a study of Graves' ophthalmopathy and Graves' hyperthyroidism. The sequenced template was RNA, covering the TCR beta CDR3 region. In the first round, RT-PCR was carried out with HTBI primers, and a multiplex PCR formed the second round. TCRdb itself ran the multiplex PCR reads through MiXCR, one entry per CDR3 protein. In the table there are roughly 700,000 distinct CDR3 sequences, roughly two fifths of which are singletons. The specimen sequenced was peripheral blood. The source of these receptors is an adult man with Graves' ophthalmopathy.

This clonotype was seen a few times. The chain combines TRBV7-9 with TRBJ2-7; no clear D gene. Germline-derived CDR1 and CDR2 are SEHNR and FQNEAQ (reference sequence). The V end lost 5 bases, the J end lost 3 bases, and 14 bases lay between the germline ends. The CDR3 sequence is 14 residues long. The CDR3 loop reads CASSAPSVGYEQYF. The CDR3 coding sequence is TGTGCCAGCAGCGCTCCATCGGTGGGCTACGAGCAGTACTTC.

This clonotype was counted many times. V and J are TRBV5-6 and TRBJ1-2; no clear D gene. Looked up from germline, CDR1 is SGHDT and CDR2 is YYEEEE. The CDR3 covers 13 residues. The V end lost 4 bases, the J end lost 4 bases, and 11 bases lay between the germline ends. CDR3 residues: CASSLTVPYGYTF. The CDR3 DNA sequence: TGTGCCAGCAGCCTCACAGTACCCTATGGCTACACCTTC.

As for this clonotype: Possible read error: a much larger clone is one base away. Likely a read error: the CDR3 ends without its conserved phenylalanine or tryptophan. V is TRBV4-1 and J is TRBJ2-7; 8 bases fit TRBD1. Germline assignment: CDR1 MGHRA and CDR2 YSYEKL. CDR3 length: 14 amino acids. For the CDR3, the DNA is TGTGCCAGCAGCCCGGGGGACAGGTCCTACGAGCAGTACTGC. This gives the protein CASSPGDRSYEQYC.

This clonotype was seen at least ten times. The chain combines TRBV12-3 or TRBV12-4 with TRBJ1-2, with 7 bases lining up with TRBD1. CDR3 length equals 15 residues. Trimming took 7 bases from V and 8 from J; bases not matched to a gene: 16. The CDR3 sequence is CASNPSGQRKGGYTF. For the CDR3, the DNA is TGTGCCAGCAATCCTTCGGGACAGCGAAAAGGAGGCTACACCTTC.

This clonotype was detected many times. The V and J genes are TRBV29-1 and TRBJ2-7, with 7 bases identical to TRBD1. V trimming: 2 bases; J trimming: 3 bases; junction bases outside the gene matches: 1. The V gene's germline CDR1 is SQVTM and CDR2 ANQGSEA. The CDR3 is 12 residues long. The CDR3 sequence: CSVEQGDYEQYF. The CDR3 DNA reads as TGCAGCGTTGAACAGGGGGACTACGAGCAGTACTTC.

This clonotype was observed a few times. The chain uses TRBV25-1 and TRBJ1-2; 8 bases line up with TRBD1. With V trimmed by 5 bases and J by 4 bases, 9 bases remained unmatched. Germline assignment: CDR1 MGHDK and CDR2 SYGVNS. CDR3 length: 15 residues. CDR3 amino acids: CASSFGQGATYGYTF. DNA for the CDR3: TGTGCCAGCAGTTTTGGACAGGGAGCGACCTATGGCTACACCTTC.

Comments on this clonotype: This could be a read error, since a much larger clone is one nucleotide away. The rearrangement links TRBV19 to TRBJ2-7; D not certain. V shed 8 bases and J shed 0 bases, with 17 bases lying between them. This CDR3 contains 15 residues. Germline V gives CDR1 LNHDA, CDR2 SQIVND (reference sequence). The CDR3 bases are TGTGCCAGTGCGATAGTGGCAGCGAGCTCCTACGAGCAGTACTTC. This translates into CASAIVAASSYEQYF. Full variable domain (remainder filled in from reference TRBV19 and TRBJ2-7): DGGITQSPKYLFRKEGQNVTLSCEQNLNHDAMYWYRQDPGQGLRLIYYSQIVNDFQKGDIAEGYSVSREKKESFPLTVTSAQKNPTAFYLCASAIVAASSYEQYFGPGTRLTVT.

This clonotype was observed a handful of times. This chain joins TRBV12-3 or TRBV12-4 and TRBJ2-2; D is perhaps TRBD1 (6 bases). V was shortened by 5 bases and J by 4 bases, with 8 bases between the two germline ends. The CDR3 is 13 amino acids. The CDR3 bases are TGTGCCAGCAGTACAGGGATCACCGGGGAGCTGTTTTTT. Translation gives CASSTGITGELFF.

In this sample, this clonotype turned up once. A much larger clone sits a single nucleotide away, making a read error possible. No conserved phenylalanine or tryptophan is present at the end of the CDR3, so a read error is the likely explanation. The chain links TRBV12-3 or TRBV12-4 to TRBJ2-5, with 8 positions matching TRBD1. The CDR3 is made up of 14 amino acids. V lost 5 bases and J lost 4; bases outside the gene matches: 6. CDR3 nucleotides: TGTGCCAGCAGTGAAGGACAGGGACGAGAGACCCAGTACGTC. Protein product: CASSEGQGRETQYV.

Concerning this clonotype: Possible read error: a much larger clone is one base away. The chain is built from TRBV19 and TRBJ1-5; D gene ambiguous. The V gene's germline CDR1 is LNHDA and CDR2 SQIVND (reference sequence). Trimming pared 3 bases from V and 7 bases from J, leaving 10 bases between. The CDR3 spans 13 residues. CDR3 DNA: TGTGCCAGTAGTATCGACGGGGAACAGCCCCAGCATTTT. The encoded protein is CASSIDGEQPQHF.

This sequence joins TRBV29-1 and TRBJ2-5; a possible D gene is TRBD1 (6 bases). CDR3 length equals 12 residues. Germline V gene data show CDR1 as SQVTM and CDR2 as ANQGSEA. CDR3 DNA: TGCAGTCTACGAGGGGGCCAAGAGACCCAGTACTTC. Amino acids: CSLRGGQETQYF.

J is TRBJ2-1 and V is TRBV7-8; 7 nucleotides match TRBD2. The CDR3 runs to 15 residues. V lost 1 base, J lost 4 bases, and 4 bases stayed unmatched. Germline loops: CDR1 SGHVS, CDR2 FQNEAQ. CDR3 protein: CASSLGWEGYNEQFF. In DNA, the CDR3 is TGTGCCAGCAGCTTAGGGTGGGAGGGATACAATGAGCAGTTCTTC.

Points on this clonotype: An end of the junction differs from the germline gene, which may be a read error. This sequence joins TRBV5-5 and TRBJ2-3, with D unclear. Germline CDR1 reads SGHKS; CDR2 reads YYEKEE (reference sequence). The CDR3 runs to 14 residues. The CDR3 loop reads CASSLAAYLGTQYF. CDR3 coding DNA: TGCGCCAGCAGCTTGGCCGCATACTTGGGGACGCAGTATTTT.